The sequence of this T cell receptor beta chain was determined in a study of shared clonotypes between healthy human individuals. Across the whole study: Samples came from two female and a few male donors aged 18 to 49. Researchers assigned three CD4 naive, three CD4 memory, two CD8 naive and one CD8 memory plate to each donor.

The authors ran the assay at deep level. Replicate PCRs run on sorted subsets employed 200 ng DNA, approximately 30,000 T cell genomes. The assay was immunoSEQ multiplex PCR, and TCRdb's table has in-frame clones only and misses some. Counted here are around 550,000 clones, roughly 96% occurring once; the ten biggest clones make up approximately 0.11%. The germline CDR1 and CDR2 sequences are SGHRS and YFSETQ. Trimming pared 2 bases from V and 15 bases from J, leaving 12 bases between. This CDR3 is 11 amino acids long. CD45RO-negative, CCR7-selected cells formed the naive CD8 fraction, which excluded terminally differentiated effector memory CD45RA+ cells.

Sequenced: naive CD8+ T cells sorted from blood. The receptor's source is a woman aged 30 to 39 in good health. V is TRBV5-1 and J is TRBJ2-1, with D unresolved. The CDR3: CASSFFLDPFF. CDR3 DNA sequence: TGCGCCAGCAGCTTCTTCCTAGACCCGTTCTTC.